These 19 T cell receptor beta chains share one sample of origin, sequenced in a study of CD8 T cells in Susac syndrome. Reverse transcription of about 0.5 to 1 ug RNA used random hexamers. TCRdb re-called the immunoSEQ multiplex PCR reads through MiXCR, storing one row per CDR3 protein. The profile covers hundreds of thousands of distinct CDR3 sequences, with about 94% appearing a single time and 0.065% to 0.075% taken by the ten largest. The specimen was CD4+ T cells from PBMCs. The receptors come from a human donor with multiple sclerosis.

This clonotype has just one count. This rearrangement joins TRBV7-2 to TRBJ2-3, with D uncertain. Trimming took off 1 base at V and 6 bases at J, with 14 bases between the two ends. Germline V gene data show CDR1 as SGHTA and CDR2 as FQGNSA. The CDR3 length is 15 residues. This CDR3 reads CASSLVDGRRDTQYF. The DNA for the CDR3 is TGTGCCAGCAGCTTAGTGGATGGTCGGCGGGATACGCAGTATTTT.

The CDR3 spells CAWSVNMANNQPQHF. The CDR3 DNA follows: TGTGCCTGGAGTGTAAACATGGCCAACAATCAGCCCCAGCATTTT. The rearrangement joins TRBV30 to TRBJ1-5; the D is unclear. Germline V CDR1 and CDR2: GTSNPN, SVGIG (reference sequence). The CDR3 runs to 15 residues. Trimming took off 0 bases at V and 3 bases at J, with 12 bases between the two ends.

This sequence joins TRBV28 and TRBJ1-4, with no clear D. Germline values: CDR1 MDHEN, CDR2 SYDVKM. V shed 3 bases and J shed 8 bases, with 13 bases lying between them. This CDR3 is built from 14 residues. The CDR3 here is CASSFKWGGEKLFF. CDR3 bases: TGTGCCAGCAGTTTTAAGTGGGGAGGGGAAAAACTGTTTTTT.

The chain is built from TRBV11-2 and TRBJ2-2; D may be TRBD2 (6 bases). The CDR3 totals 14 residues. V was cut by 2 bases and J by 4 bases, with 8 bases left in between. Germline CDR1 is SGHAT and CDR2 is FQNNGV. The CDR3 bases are TGTGCCAGCAGCTTACAGGGAGGCACCGGGGAGCTGTTTTTT. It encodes CASSLQGGTGELFF.

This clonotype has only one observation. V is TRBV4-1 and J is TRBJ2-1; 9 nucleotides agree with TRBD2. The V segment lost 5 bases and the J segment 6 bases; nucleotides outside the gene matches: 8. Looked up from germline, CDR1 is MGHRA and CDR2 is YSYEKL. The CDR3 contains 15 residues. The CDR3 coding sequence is TGCGCCAGCAGCGGTTTAGCGGGAGTTCGCAATGAGCAGTTCTTC. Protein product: CASSGLAGVRNEQFF.

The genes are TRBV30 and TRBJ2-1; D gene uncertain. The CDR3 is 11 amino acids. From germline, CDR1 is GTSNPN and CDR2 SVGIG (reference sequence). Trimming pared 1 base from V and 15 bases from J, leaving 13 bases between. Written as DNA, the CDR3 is TGTGCCTGGAGTGATGGGGAATGGTTGTTCTTC. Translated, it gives CAWSDGEWLFF. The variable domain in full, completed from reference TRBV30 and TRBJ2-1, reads SQTIHQWPATLVQPVGSPLSLECTVEGTSNPNLYWYRQAAGRGLQLLFYSVGIGQISSEVPQNLSASRPQDRQFILSSKKLLLSDSGFYLCAWSDGEWLFFGPGTRLTVL.

This chain's CDR3 is CASSQEGSGNTIYF. The CDR3 DNA follows: TGCGCCAGCAGCCAAGAGGGGTCTGGAAACACCATATATTTT. The chain uses TRBV4-1 and TRBJ1-3; D not certain. The CDR3 totals 14 residues. V gave up 0 bases and J gave up 1 base, with 4 bases separating them. Germline V CDR1 and CDR2: MGHRA, YSYEKL.

The CDR3 DNA reads as TGTGCCAGCAGCCAAAACAGGGTAGAAGAGCAGTACGTC. This gives the protein CASSQNRVEEQYV. This chain links TRBV2 with TRBJ2-7; a weak D match, TRBD1 (6 bases). Trimming cost V 6 bases and J 7 bases, with 16 bases left between them. The CDR3 has 13 amino acids. Germline V gene sequence: CDR1 SNHLY, CDR2 FYNNEI.

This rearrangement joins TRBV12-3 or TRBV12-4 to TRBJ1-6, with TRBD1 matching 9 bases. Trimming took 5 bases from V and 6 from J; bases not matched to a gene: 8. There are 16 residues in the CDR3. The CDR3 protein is CASSRIGTGLNSPLHF. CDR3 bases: TGTGCCAGCAGTCGTATAGGGACAGGGCTTAATTCACCCCTCCACTTT.

CDR3 sequence (DNA): TGTGCCAGCAGTCCCCCGGCGGTAAACACTGAAGCTTTCTTT. Amino acids: CASSPPAVNTEAFF. V is TRBV28 and J is TRBJ1-1, with D unclear. The CDR3 runs 14 residues. From germline, CDR1 is MDHEN and CDR2 SYDVKM. V was trimmed by 5 bases and J by 2 bases, leaving 12 bases between them.

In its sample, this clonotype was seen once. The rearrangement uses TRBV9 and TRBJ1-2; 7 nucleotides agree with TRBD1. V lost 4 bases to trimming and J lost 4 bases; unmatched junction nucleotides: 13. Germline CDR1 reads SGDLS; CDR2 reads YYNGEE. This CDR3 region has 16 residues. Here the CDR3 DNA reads TGTGCCAGCAGCCCCCCGTCTTCCGCAGGGGGCTATGGCTACACCTTC. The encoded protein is CASSPPSSAGGYGYTF.

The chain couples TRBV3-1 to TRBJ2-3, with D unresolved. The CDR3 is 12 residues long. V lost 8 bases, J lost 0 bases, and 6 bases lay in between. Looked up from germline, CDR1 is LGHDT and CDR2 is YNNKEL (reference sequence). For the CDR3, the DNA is TGTGCCAGCGGGCCCAGCACAGATACGCAGTATTTT. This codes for CASGPSTDTQYF.

CDR3 in amino acids: CASSPRGTDTQYF. DNA for the CDR3: TGTGCCAGCAGCCCTCGGGGCACAGATACGCAGTATTTT. V is TRBV7-3 and J is TRBJ2-3; D is unresolved. Germline CDR1 is SGHTA and CDR2 is FQGTGA. This CDR3 contains 13 residues. With 5 bases removed from V and 1 base from J, the gap between germline ends came to 7 bases.

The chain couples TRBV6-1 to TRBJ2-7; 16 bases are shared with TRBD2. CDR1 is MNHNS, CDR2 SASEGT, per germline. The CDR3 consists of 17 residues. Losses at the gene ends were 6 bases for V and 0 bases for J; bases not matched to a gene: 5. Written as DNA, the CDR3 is TGTGCCAGCAGGGCCGGGACTAGCGGGAGGGCCTCCTACGAGCAGTACGTC. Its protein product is CASRAGTSGRASYEQYV.

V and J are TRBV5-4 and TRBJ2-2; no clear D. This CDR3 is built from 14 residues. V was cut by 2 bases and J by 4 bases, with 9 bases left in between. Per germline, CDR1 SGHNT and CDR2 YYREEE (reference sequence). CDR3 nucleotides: TGTGCCAGCAGCTTCGGTGGAATCACCGGGGAGCTGTTTTTT. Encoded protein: CASSFGGITGELFF.

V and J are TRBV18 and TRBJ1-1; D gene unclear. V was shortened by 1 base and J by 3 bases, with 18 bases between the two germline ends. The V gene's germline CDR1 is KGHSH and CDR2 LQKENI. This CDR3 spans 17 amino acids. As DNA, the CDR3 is TGTGCCAGCTCACCACTCGCTCTGAAGGGTACGGACACTGAAGCTTTCTTT. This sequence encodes CASSPLALKGTDTEAFF.

As DNA, the CDR3 is TGTGCCAGCAGCCGGGGAGATTTACCGGGGGTGAGCACTGAAGCTTTCTTT. Translating it yields CASSRGDLPGVSTEAFF. The rearrangement uses TRBV5-4 and TRBJ1-1; weak D call: TRBD1 (5 bases). Trimming stripped 4 bases from V and 4 bases from J, with 23 bases between. This CDR3 comprises 17 residues. CDR1 is SGHNT, CDR2 YYREEE, per germline (reference sequence).

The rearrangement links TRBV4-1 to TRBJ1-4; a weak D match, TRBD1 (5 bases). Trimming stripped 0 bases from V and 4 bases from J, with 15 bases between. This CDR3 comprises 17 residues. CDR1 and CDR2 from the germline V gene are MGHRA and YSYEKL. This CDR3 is CASSQEAQLGVNEKLFF. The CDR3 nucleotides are TGCGCCAGCAGCCAAGAAGCCCAGTTGGGGGTTAATGAAAAACTGTTTTTT.

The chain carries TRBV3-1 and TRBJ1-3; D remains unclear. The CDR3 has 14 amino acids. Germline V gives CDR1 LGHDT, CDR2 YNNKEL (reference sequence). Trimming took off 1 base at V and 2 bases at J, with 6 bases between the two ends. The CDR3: CASSQASAGNTIYF. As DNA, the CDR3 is TGTGCCAGCAGCCAAGCCTCCGCTGGAAACACCATATATTTT.